What follows describes a single T cell receptor beta chain. Each CDR3 protein is one row after TCRdb ran MiXCR on the RT-PCR reads. This table holds about 680,000 distinct CDR3 sequences, 14% found once. V lost 3 bases, J lost 2 bases, and 8 bases stayed unmatched. The CDR3 runs to 17 residues. Germline-derived CDR1 and CDR2 are DFQATT and SNEGSKA (reference sequence). This sequence originates from a female donor in good health, serving as a healthy control. The chain combines TRBV20-1 with TRBJ2-5; 14 nucleotides align to TRBD2. Material for sequencing was memory CD4+ T cells from blood. Written as DNA, the CDR3 is TGCAGTGCTAGGGCCCCCCGACTAGCGGGAGGGCAAGAGACCCAGTACTTC. Its translation is CSARAPRLAGGQETQYF.